This record concerns one T cell receptor beta chain sequence. Its antigen is not identified. Clones were read by immunoSEQ multiplex PCR, and TCRdb kept only the in-frame ones, dropping some. The sample yields around 78,000 clones, roughly 84% seen once. The data derive from a study of OX40 agonist ivuxolimab in advanced cancers. About the study: Males comprised roughly four fifths of the group, whose mean age was about 62 years (range about 23 to 80). The study's findings and limits: In general, CD8+ T cells held more expanded clones than CD4+ did, on average.

Germline values: CDR1 MNHNY, CDR2 SVGAGI (reference sequence). V lost 10 bases to trimming and J lost 1 base, with 16 bases between them. The CDR3 sequence is 14 residues long. The TCR comes from an adult with an advanced solid tumor such as melanoma, head and neck, liver or kidney cancer. Sequences were derived from CD4+ or CD8+ T cells sorted from blood, sampled in a trial of the OX40 agonist ivuxolimab. The gene calls are TRBV6-6 and TRBJ1-1, with D unresolved. The DNA for the CDR3 is TGTGCCACCCGAGGCGGATGGGAGAACACTGAAGCTTTCTTT. Its protein is CATRGGWENTEAFF.